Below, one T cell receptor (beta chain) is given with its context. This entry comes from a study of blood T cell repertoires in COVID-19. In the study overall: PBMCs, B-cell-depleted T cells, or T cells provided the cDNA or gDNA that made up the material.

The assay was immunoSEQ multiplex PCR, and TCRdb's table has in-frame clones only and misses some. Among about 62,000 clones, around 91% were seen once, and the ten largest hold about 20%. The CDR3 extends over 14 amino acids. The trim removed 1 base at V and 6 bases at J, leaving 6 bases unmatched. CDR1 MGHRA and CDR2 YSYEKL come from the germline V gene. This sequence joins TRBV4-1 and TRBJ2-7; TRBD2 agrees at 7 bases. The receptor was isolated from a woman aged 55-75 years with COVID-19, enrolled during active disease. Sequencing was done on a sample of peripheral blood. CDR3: CASSQVITGGEQYF. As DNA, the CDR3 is TGCGCCAGCAGCCAAGTAATCACGGGGGGCGAGCAGTACTTC.